This paragraph reports one TCR beta chain. The antigen is unknown. Systemic immunosuppression or a history of autoimmune disease excluded patients. This specimen belongs to a study of OX40 agonist ivuxolimab in advanced cancers. Study-wide background: Treatment of patients was with ivuxolimab, an agonistic anti-OX40 (CD134) antibody. Allowance was made for prior anti-PD-1, anti-PD-L1 or anti-CTLA-4 therapy, and 40% to 45% had some.

V lost 7 bases to trimming and J lost 6 bases; unmatched junction nucleotides: 6. The germline V gene has CDR1 SNHLY and CDR2 FYNNEI. The CDR3 runs 14 residues. Study-level findings and limits: Doses of 0.1 to 3.0 mg/kg were accompanied by clonal expansion of CD4+ and CD8+ blood T cells by week 6.

Produced via immunoSEQ multiplex PCR; TCRdb's table is partial and in-frame only. The sample contains roughly 90,000 clones, roughly 89% of which appear only once. The TCR originated in an adult with an advanced solid tumor such as melanoma, head and neck, liver or kidney cancer. The chain is built from TRBV2 and TRBJ2-1; TRBD1 matches at 10 bases. The sample here was CD4+ or CD8+ T cells sorted from blood, taken in a trial of the OX40 agonist ivuxolimab. As DNA, the CDR3 is TGTGCCAGCACTGAGGGGACAGGGGCCAATGAGCAGTTCTTC. Translation: CASTEGTGANEQFF.